The 17 T cell receptor beta chains listed next were all sequenced from one sample in a study of cytomegalovirus exposure and HLA in healthy donors. Repertoires were generated with immunoSEQ multiplex PCR, while TCRdb's copy carries only in-frame clones and drops some. The table includes over 200,000 clones, over 80% detected once. Sequenced material: PBMCs. All receptors derive from a woman in her late teens or twenties in good health and CMV-seronegative.

This chain links TRBV4-1 with TRBJ1-4; 7 bases align to TRBD1. This CDR3 is 17 amino acids long. Trimming cost V 3 bases and J 8 bases; bases outside gene matches: 15. Germline-derived CDR1 and CDR2 are MGHRA and YSYEKL. CDR3 sequence: CASSHGTRQGRGEKLFF. Here the CDR3 DNA reads TGCGCCAGCAGCCACGGAACAAGACAGGGAAGGGGGGAAAAACTGTTTTTT.

The chain joins TRBV7-2 to TRBJ1-1; maybe TRBD1 (5 bases). V lost 5 bases, J lost 5 bases, and 15 bases lay in between. Germline CDR1 reads SGHTA; CDR2 reads FQGNSA. CDR3 length: 14 residues. The chain's CDR3 is CASSPEAGRTEAFF. CDR3 nucleotides: TGTGCCAGCAGCCCCGAGGCAGGGAGGACTGAAGCTTTCTTT. The full variable domain, rest sourced from reference TRBV7-2 and TRBJ1-1, is GAGVSQSPSNKVTEKGKDVELRCDPISGHTALYWYRQSLGQGLEFLIYFQGNSAPDKSGLPSDRFSAERTGGSVSTLTIQRTQQEDSAVYLCASSPEAGRTEAFFGQGTRLTVV.

V and J are TRBV7-3 and TRBJ1-1; D ambiguous. The ends were cut back, 6 bases at V and 2 bases at J, with 10 bases in the middle. This CDR3 spans 13 amino acids. Germline loops: CDR1 SGHTA, CDR2 FQGTGA. For the CDR3, the DNA is TGTGCCAGCAGGCGGGGTAGAAACACTGAAGCTTTCTTT. This gives the protein CASRRGRNTEAFF.

This clone was seen a handful of times. The chain uses TRBV28 and TRBJ2-7; tentatively, D is TRBD1 (5 bases). Germline loops: CDR1 MDHEN, CDR2 SYDVKM. V dropped 0 bases and J dropped 3 bases, with 12 bases sitting between them. The CDR3 is made up of 15 amino acids. The CDR3 protein is CASSLCRQGCYEQYF. As DNA, the CDR3 is TGTGCCAGCAGTTTATGCCGGCAGGGTTGCTACGAGCAGTACTTC.

The CDR3 DNA reads as TGTGCCACCAGCAGTCGGGGTGACCCCCTCCACTTT. It translates to CATSSRGDPLHF. V usage is TRBV15 and J usage is TRBJ1-6; D call uncertain. The CDR3 has 12 residues. Deletions cut 3 bases from V and 13 bases from J, with 10 bases between. Germline CDR1 reads LNHNV; CDR2 reads YYDKDF (reference sequence).

The rearrangement joins TRBV5-1 to TRBJ2-7; TRBD2 matches 7 bases. The CDR3 totals 14 residues. The J segment lost 0 bases and the V segment lost 5 bases, leaving 5 bases of the junction unmatched. Germline CDR1 is SGHRS and CDR2 is YFSETQ. The CDR3 DNA follows: TGCGCCAGCAGACCGGGGAGGGTCTCCTACGAGCAGTACTTC. It encodes CASRPGRVSYEQYF.

The chain links TRBV10-2 to TRBJ2-1, with D possibly matching TRBD2 (6 bases). V was trimmed by 7 bases and J by 9 bases, leaving 10 bases between them. The germline V gene has CDR1 WSHSY and CDR2 SAAADI. The CDR3 totals 11 residues. The CDR3 DNA reads as TGCGCCAGCATGGGGGGTGTTGAGCAGTTCTTC. Protein product: CASMGGVEQFF.

Here the CDR3 DNA reads TGTGCCTGGAGTGTTAAGAACGGGAACTATGGCTACACCTTC. Amino acid sequence: CAWSVKNGNYGYTF. V usage is TRBV30 and J usage is TRBJ1-2, with unresolved D. Germline-derived CDR1 and CDR2 are GTSNPN and SVGIG (reference sequence). The CDR3 contains 14 residues. V was clipped by 0 bases and J by 2 bases, with 10 bases between them.

The rearrangement uses TRBV5-1 and TRBJ1-1, with TRBD1 as a possible D gene (6 bases). Trimming took 5 bases from V and 3 from J, leaving 29 bases between them. The CDR3 is 19 residues long. CDR1 is SGHRS, CDR2 YFSETQ, per germline. Here the CDR3 reads CASRLILSRGLKTDTEAFF. CDR3 sequence (DNA): TGCGCCAGCAGACTTATACTATCCAGGGGCCTCAAGACGGACACTGAAGCTTTCTTT.

The chain combines TRBV2 with TRBJ2-5; possibly TRBD1 for D (6 bases). The germline V gene encodes CDR1 SNHLY and CDR2 FYNNEI. This CDR3 spans 14 amino acids. The V and J ends lost 5 bases and 2 bases respectively, with 12 bases between them. The CDR3: CASSQGTLQETQYF. CDR3 DNA sequence: TGTGCCAGCAGTCAGGGGACGCTTCAAGAGACCCAGTACTTC. Together with reference TRBV2 and TRBJ2-5, the CDR3 gives the full variable domain: EPEVTQTPSHQVTQMGQEVILRCVPISNHLYFYWYRQILGQKVEFLVSFYNNEISEKSEIFDDQFSVERPDGSNFTLKIRSTKLEDSAMYFCASSQGTLQETQYFGPGTRLLVL.

The chain joins TRBV7-2 to TRBJ2-7; possible D gene TRBD1, 6 bases. V lost 5 bases to trimming and J lost 2 bases, with 13 bases between them. The germline V gene encodes CDR1 SGHTA and CDR2 FQGNSA. This CDR3 region has 14 residues. The CDR3 is CASSPTRGTYEQYF. Here the CDR3 DNA reads TGTGCCAGCAGCCCCACCAGGGGAACCTACGAGCAGTACTTC.

This chain connects TRBV5-1 to TRBJ1-3, with 8 bases fitting TRBD1. Per the germline V gene, CDR1 is SGHRS and CDR2 is YFSETQ. V shed 2 bases, J shed 0 bases, and the junction held 1 base outside the gene matches. The CDR3 totals 15 residues. The chain's CDR3 is CASSFDRGSGNTIYF. The CDR3 region has the DNA TGCGCCAGCAGCTTTGACAGGGGCTCTGGAAACACCATATATTTT. Full variable domain (rest looked up from reference TRBV5-1 and TRBJ1-3): KAGVTQTPRYLIKTRGQQVTLSCSPISGHRSVSWYQQTPGQGLQFLFEYFSETQRNKGNFPGRFSGRQFSNSRSEMNVSTLELGDSALYLCASSFDRGSGNTIYFGEGSWLTVV.

The genes are TRBV19 and TRBJ1-1; 7 bases agree with TRBD1. The CDR3 has 14 residues. Germline V gives CDR1 LNHDA, CDR2 SQIVND (reference sequence). V lost 1 base to trimming and J lost 4 bases; unmatched junction nucleotides: 3. The CDR3 coding sequence is TGTGCCAGTAGTATAGGAGGGGGCAGCACTGAAGCTTTCTTT. Translation gives CASSIGGGSTEAFF.

J is TRBJ2-5 and V is TRBV11-2, with TRBD1 identical over 7 bases. CDR1 is SGHAT and CDR2 is FQNNGV in the germline V gene. The CDR3 sequence is 14 residues long. With V trimmed by 4 bases and J by 1 base, 3 bases remained unmatched. Here the CDR3 reads CASSSNRGQETQYF. For the CDR3, the DNA is TGTGCCAGCAGCTCCAACAGGGGCCAAGAGACCCAGTACTTC.

The V gene is TRBV7-9, the J gene TRBJ2-5, with D perhaps TRBD2 (5 bases). The germline CDR1 and CDR2 sequences are SEHNR and FQNEAQ (reference sequence). The CDR3 totals 13 residues. Trimming pared 5 bases from V and 5 bases from J, leaving 12 bases between. The DNA for the CDR3 is TGTGCCAGCAGCCCAGAGGGTGCGGAGACCCAGTACTTC. It yields the protein CASSPEGAETQYF.

The chain has TRBV29-1 and TRBJ1-1; TRBD1 agrees at 7 bases. Germline values: CDR1 SQVTM, CDR2 ANQGSEA. The CDR3 length is 18 residues. V lost 2 bases and J lost 5; bases outside the gene matches: 20. CDR3 DNA: TGCAGCGTTGAACCCCGACCCGGACAGGAGGGCCGGGGGACTGAAGCTTTCTTT. It specifies CSVEPRPGQEGRGTEAFF.

The CDR3: CAWSQGANQPQHF. CDR3 in DNA: TGTGCCTGGAGTCAGGGGGCTAATCAGCCCCAGCATTTT. The chain uses TRBV30 and TRBJ1-5; 8 nucleotides align to TRBD1. There are 13 residues in the CDR3. The germline CDR1 and CDR2 sequences are GTSNPN and SVGIG (reference sequence). The trim removed 2 bases at V and 4 bases at J, leaving 1 base unmatched.